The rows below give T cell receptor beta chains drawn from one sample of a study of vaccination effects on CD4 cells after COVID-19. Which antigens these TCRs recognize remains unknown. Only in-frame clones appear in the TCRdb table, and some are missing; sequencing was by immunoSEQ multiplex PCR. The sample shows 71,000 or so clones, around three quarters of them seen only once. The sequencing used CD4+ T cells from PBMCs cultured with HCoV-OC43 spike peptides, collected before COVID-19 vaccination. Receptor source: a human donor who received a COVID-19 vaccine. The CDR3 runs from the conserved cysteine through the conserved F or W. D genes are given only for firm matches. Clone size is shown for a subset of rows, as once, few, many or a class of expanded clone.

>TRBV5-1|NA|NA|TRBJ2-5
CASSPKAGFAETQYF
TGCGCCAGCAGCCCTAAGGCGGGGTTTGCCGAGACCCAGTACTTC
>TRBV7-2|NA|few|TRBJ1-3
CASSRTGETGNTIYF
TGTGCCAGCAGTCGTACGGGGGAGACGGGAAACACCATATATTTT
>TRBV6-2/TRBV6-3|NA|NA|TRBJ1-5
CASSYLLGGRQPQHF
TGTGCCAGCAGTTACCTGCTAGGGGGGCGGCAGCCCCAGCATTTT
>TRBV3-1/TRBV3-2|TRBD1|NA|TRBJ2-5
CASSPPGGYRGETQYF
TGTGCCAGCAGCCCTCCAGGGGGTTACAGGGGAGAGACCCAGTACTTC
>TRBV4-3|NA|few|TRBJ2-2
CASSQEGGRNTGELFF
TGCGCCAGCAGCCAAGAAGGTGGGAGGAACACCGGGGAGCTGTTTTTT
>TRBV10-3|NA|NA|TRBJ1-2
CAISDLRGGGYTF
TGTGCCATCAGTGATTTAAGAGGAGGTGGCTACACCTTC
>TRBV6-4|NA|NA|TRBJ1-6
CASSSQGNSPLHF
TGTGCCAGCAGTTCACAGGGTAATTCACCCCTCCACTTT
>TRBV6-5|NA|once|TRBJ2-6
CASSYGSLGANVLTF
TGTGCCAGCAGTTACGGGTCTCTGGGGGCCAACGTCCTGACTTTC
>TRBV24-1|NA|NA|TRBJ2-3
CATSVSGADTQYF
TGTGCCACCAGTGTCTCAGGGGCAGATACGCAGTATTTT
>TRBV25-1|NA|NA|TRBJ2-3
CASSEWRQRGVDTQYF
TGTGCCAGCAGTGAATGGAGACAGAGGGGGGTAGATACGCAGTATTTT
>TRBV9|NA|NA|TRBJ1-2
CASSVARGAVGYTF
TGTGCCAGCAGCGTAGCTCGAGGGGCGGTTGGCTACACCTTC
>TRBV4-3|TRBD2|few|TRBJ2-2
CASSHTLAGNTGELFF
TGCGCCAGCAGCCACACACTAGCGGGGAACACCGGGGAGCTGTTTTTT
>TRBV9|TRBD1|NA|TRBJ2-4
CASRRDRETGTQYF
TGTGCGAGTCGCCGGGACAGGGAGACGGGTACTCAGTACTTC
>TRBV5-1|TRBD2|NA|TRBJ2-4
CASSPAGGRENIQYF
TGCGCCAGCAGCCCGGCGGGGGGGCGCGAAAACATTCAGTACTTC
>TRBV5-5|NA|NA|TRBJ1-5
CASSWGPINQPQHF
TGTGCCAGCAGCTGGGGACCGATCAATCAGCCCCAGCATTTT
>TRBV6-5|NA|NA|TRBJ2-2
CASSRTANTGELFF
TGTGCCAGCAGCCGCACCGCGAACACCGGGGAGCTGTTTTTT
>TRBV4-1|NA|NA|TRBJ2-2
CASSQGRGMVTGELFF
TGCGCCAGCAGCCAAGGGAGGGGCATGGTCACCGGGGAGCTGTTTTTT
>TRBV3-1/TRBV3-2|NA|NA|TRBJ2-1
CASSQVGYPKGNEQFF
TGTGCCAGCAGCCAAGTGGGGTACCCCAAGGGGAATGAGCAGTTCTTC
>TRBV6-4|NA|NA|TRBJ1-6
CASSVNTGVSPLHF
TGTGCCAGCAGTGTGAATACGGGGGTTTCACCCCTCCACTTT
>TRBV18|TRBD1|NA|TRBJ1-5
CASSAGTGNNQPQHF
TGTGCCAGCTCAGCCGGGACAGGGAACAATCAGCCCCAGCATTTT
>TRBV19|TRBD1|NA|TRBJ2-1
CASSIVAGQGYEQFF
TGTGCCAGTAGTATAGTAGCGGGACAGGGGTATGAGCAGTTCTTC
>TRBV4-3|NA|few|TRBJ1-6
CASSQINSNSPLHF
TGCGCCAGCAGCCAAATTAACAGTAATTCACCCCTCCACTTT
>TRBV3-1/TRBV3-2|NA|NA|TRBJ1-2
CASSQAMLYGYTF
TGTGCCAGCAGCCAAGCGATGCTCTATGGCTACACCTTC
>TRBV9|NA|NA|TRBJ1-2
CASSVGAGPSYGYTF
TGTGCCAGCAGCGTAGGGGCAGGGCCGTCCTATGGCTACACCTTC
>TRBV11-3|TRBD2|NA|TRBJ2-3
CASSLAAGGSTDTQYF
TGTGCCAGCAGCTTAGCAGCGGGGGGGAGCACAGATACGCAGTATTTT
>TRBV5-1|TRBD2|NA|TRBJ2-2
CASSSPPRPLAGTSNTGELFF
TGCGCCAGCAGCTCCCCCCCACGACCCCTAGCGGGGACTTCGAACACCGGGGAGCTGTTTTTT
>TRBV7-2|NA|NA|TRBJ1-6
CASSLGDKAPLSYNSPLHF
TGTGCCAGCAGCTTAGGGGACAAAGCACCTCTTAGCTATAATTCACCCCTCCACTTT
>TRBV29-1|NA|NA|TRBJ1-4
CSVDQGNEKLFF
TGCAGCGTTGATCAGGGGAATGAAAAACTGTTTTTT
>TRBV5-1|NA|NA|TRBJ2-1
CASSFAGMVYNEQFF
TGCGCCAGCAGCTTTGCGGGGATGGTCTACAATGAGCAGTTCTTC
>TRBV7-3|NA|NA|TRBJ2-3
CASSLIGGSWGTDTQYF
TGTGCCAGCAGCTTAATTGGAGGGTCCTGGGGCACAGATACGCAGTATTTT
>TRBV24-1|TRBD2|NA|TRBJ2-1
CATSDQAGRNEQFF
TGTGCCACCAGTGATCAAGCGGGGAGGAATGAGCAGTTCTTC
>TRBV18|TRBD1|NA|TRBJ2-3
CASSPRPGQGATDTQYF
TGTGCCAGCTCACCTCGACCGGGACAGGGGGCGACAGATACGCAGTATTTT
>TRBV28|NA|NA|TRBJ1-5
CASENGGRINQPQHF
TGTGCCAGCGAGAACGGGGGACGAATCAATCAGCCCCAGCATTTT
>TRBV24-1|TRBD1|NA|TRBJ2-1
CATSDGVGTGWGNEQFF
TGTGCCACCAGTGATGGGGTAGGGACAGGGTGGGGCAATGAGCAGTTCTTC
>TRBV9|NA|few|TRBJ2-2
CASSVESPNTGELFF
TGTGCCAGCAGCGTAGAAAGCCCGAACACCGGGGAGCTGTTTTTT
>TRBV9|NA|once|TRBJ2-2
CASSVASWDTVTGELFF
TGTGCCAGCAGCGTAGCCAGTTGGGACACCGTCACCGGGGAGCTGTTTTTT
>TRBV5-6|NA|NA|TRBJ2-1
CASSFWSEQFF
TGTGCCAGCAGCTTTTGGAGTGAGCAGTTCTTC
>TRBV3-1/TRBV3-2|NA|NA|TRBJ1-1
CASSHNRALSEAFF
TGTGCCAGCAGCCATAACAGGGCCCTATCTGAAGCTTTCTTT
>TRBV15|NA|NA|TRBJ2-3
CATSRDTIGADTQYF
TGTGCCACCAGCAGAGATACAATCGGGGCAGATACGCAGTATTTT
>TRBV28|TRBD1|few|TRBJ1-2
CASSLFAGQGAGYTF
TGTGCCAGCAGTTTGTTTGCGGGACAGGGGGCTGGCTACACCTTC
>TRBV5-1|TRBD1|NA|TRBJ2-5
CASRTGQGNWETQYF
TGCGCCAGCAGGACGGGACAGGGGAATTGGGAGACCCAGTACTTC
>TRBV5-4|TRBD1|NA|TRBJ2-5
CASSLTGQYQETQYF
TGTGCCAGCAGCCTGACAGGGCAGTACCAAGAGACCCAGTACTTC
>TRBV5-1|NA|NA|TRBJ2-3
CASSLGQDGSTDTQYF
TGCGCCAGCAGCTTGGGACAGGACGGAAGCACAGATACGCAGTATTTT
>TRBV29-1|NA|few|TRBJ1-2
CSVPPQGGGGGYTF
TGCAGCGTCCCTCCCCAGGGCGGGGGTGGTGGCTACACCTTC
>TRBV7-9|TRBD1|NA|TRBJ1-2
CASSLKDRDSYGYTF
TGTGCCAGCAGCCTTAAAGACCGGGACAGCTATGGCTACACCTTC
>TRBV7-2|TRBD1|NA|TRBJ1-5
CASSVDRAYSNQPQHF
TGTGCCAGCAGCGTAGACAGGGCTTATAGCAATCAGCCCCAGCATTTT
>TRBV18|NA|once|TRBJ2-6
CASSPLGSGANVLTF
TGTGCCAGCTCTCCCTTAGGGTCTGGGGCCAACGTCCTGACTTTC
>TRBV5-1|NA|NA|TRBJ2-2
CASSSRVAGELFF
TGCGCCAGCAGCTCCAGGGTGGCCGGGGAGCTGTTTTTT
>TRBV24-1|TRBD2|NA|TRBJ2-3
CATSDLGGGASTDTQYF
TGTGCCACCAGTGATTTGGGCGGGGGGGCTAGCACAGATACGCAGTATTTT
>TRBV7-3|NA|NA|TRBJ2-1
CASTKGDEQFF
TGTGCCAGCACGAAAGGCGATGAGCAGTTCTTC
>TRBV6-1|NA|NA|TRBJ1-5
CASSDSYNQPQHF
TGTGCCAGCAGTGACAGTTACAATCAGCCCCAGCATTTT
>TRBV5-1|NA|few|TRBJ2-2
CASRLSPVSNTGELFF
TGCGCCAGCAGGTTGTCTCCGGTATCGAACACCGGGGAGCTGTTTTTT
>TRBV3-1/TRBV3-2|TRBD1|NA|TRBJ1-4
CASSQRQGNEKLFF
TGTGCCAGCAGCCAAAGACAGGGGAATGAAAAACTGTTTTTT
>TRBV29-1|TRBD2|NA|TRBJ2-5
CSVRLAGAIPGTQYF
TGCAGCGTGCGACTAGCGGGGGCTATCCCAGGGACCCAGTACTTC
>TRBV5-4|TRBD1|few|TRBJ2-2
CASSRDRVGTTGELFF
TGTGCCAGCAGTCGGGACAGGGTTGGGACCACCGGGGAGCTGTTTTTT
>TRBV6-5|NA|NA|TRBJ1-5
CASAGYSNQPQHF
TGTGCCAGCGCAGGTTATAGCAATCAGCCCCAGCATTTT
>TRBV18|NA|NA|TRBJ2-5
CASSPPRSGQETQYF
TGTGCCAGCTCACCACCTAGAAGCGGCCAAGAGACCCAGTACTTC
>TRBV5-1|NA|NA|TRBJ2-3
CASSLGAGALTDTQYF
TGCGCCAGCAGCTTGGGGGCGGGGGCACTCACAGATACGCAGTATTTT
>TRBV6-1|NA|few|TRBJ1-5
CASSEDVFERAPQHF
TGTGCCAGCAGTGAAGACGTTTTCGAGCGGGCGCCCCAGCATTTT